The clone carrying this T cell receptor (beta chain) was seen only a few times. The data were obtained in a study of PD-L1 blockade in urothelial cancer. The J segment lost 6 bases and the V segment lost 3 bases, leaving 11 bases of the junction unmatched. CDR3 length: 16 amino acids. The germline V gene encodes CDR1 SGHNT and CDR2 YYREEE (reference sequence). Sequencing was performed with immunoSEQ multiplex PCR; in TCRdb, only in-frame clones are kept and a portion is missing. The sample lists about 100,000 clones, under 85% occurring once. This material consisted of PBMCs, taken around atezolizumab (anti-PD-L1) treatment. This TCR was sampled from a man aged 50 or older with urothelial cancer. The chain joins TRBV5-4 to TRBJ2-7; 11 bases line up with TRBD2. CDR3 in DNA: TGTGCCAGCAGCTCGAAACTAGCGGGAGCGTTTAGCGAGCAGTACTTC. Its translation: CASSSKLAGAFSEQYF.